The present T cell receptor beta chain was sequenced within a study of beta chain features in type 1 diabetes. General study points: Shorter TCRB CDR3s, moderately but significantly so, marked every one of the four CD4+ subsets in Type 1 diabetes patients.

Reverse transcription of all isolated RNA meant that expressed TCRB transcripts were sequenced. The protocol was immunoSEQ multiplex PCR, while the TCRdb copy is restricted to in-frame clones and leaves out a portion. This sample has approximately 240,000 clones; around 16% occur once, and the top ten carry 0.08% to 0.095%. This clone came up a few times. Antigen: not known. The CDR3 length is 14 residues. From germline, CDR1 is MNHEY and CDR2 SVGAGI. V lost 4 bases and J lost 4; bases outside the gene matches: 3. This TCR came from a man aged 25 to 45 with type 1 diabetes. The sequenced sample consisted of naive CD4+ T cells from blood. The genes are TRBV6-5 and TRBJ2-1, with TRBD2 identical over 8 bases. The CDR3 spells CASSFTSGYNEQFF. The CDR3 DNA reads as TGTGCCAGCAGTTTCACTAGCGGTTACAATGAGCAGTTCTTC.